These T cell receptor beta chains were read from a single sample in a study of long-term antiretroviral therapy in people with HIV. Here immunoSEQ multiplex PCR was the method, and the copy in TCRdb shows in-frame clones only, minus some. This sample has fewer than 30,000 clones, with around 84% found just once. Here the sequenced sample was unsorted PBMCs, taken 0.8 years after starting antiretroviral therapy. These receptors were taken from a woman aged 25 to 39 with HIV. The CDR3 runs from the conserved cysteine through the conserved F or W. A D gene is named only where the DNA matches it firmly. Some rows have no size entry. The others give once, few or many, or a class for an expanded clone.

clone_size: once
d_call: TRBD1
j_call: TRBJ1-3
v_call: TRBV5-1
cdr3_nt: TGCGCCAGCACCAGGGGGGCAGGCTCTGGAAACACCATATATTTT
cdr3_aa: CASTRGAGSGNTIYF

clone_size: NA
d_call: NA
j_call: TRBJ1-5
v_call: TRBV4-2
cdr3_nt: TGTGCCAGCAGCCAAGAAGCCGGTGGGGTTAATCAGCCCCAGCATTTT
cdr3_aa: CASSQEAGGVNQPQHF

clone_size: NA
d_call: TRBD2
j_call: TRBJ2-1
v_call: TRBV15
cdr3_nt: TGTGCCACCAGCAGAGCTAGCGGGGGGTACAATGAGCAGTTCTTC
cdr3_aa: CATSRASGGYNEQFF

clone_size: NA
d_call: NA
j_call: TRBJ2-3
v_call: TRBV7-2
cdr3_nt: TGTGCCAGCAGCTCCGAACTAGGGTTCGGAGGAGATACGCAGTATTTT
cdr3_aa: CASSSELGFGGDTQYF

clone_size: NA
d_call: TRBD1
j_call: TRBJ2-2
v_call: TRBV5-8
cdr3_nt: TGTGCCAGCAGGACACAGGGGGCTAGCACCGGGGAGCTGTTTTTT
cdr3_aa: CASRTQGASTGELFF

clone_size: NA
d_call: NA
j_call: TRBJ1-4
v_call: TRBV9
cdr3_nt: TGTGCCAGCAGCTCTTCCACGGGGTTAAGCCTGTTTTTT
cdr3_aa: CASSSSTGLSLFF

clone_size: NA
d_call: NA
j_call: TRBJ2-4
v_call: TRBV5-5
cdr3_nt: TGTGCCAGCAGCTACCGGGACCCTAGCGACATTCAGTACTTC
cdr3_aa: CASSYRDPSDIQYF

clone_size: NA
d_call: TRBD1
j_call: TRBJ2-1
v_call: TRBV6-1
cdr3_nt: TGTGCCAGCAGTGAACCGGGACAGGGAGGAAATGAGCAGTTCTTC
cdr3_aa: CASSEPGQGGNEQFF

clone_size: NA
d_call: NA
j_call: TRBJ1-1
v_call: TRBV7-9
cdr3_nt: TGTGCCAGCAGTCCAGGGGTTAGCGCTGAAGCTTTCTTT
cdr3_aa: CASSPGVSAEAFF

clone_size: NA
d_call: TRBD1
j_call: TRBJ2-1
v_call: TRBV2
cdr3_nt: TGTGCCAGCAGTTACCGGGACAGGGGCTTCAATGAGCAGTTCTTC
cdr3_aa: CASSYRDRGFNEQFF

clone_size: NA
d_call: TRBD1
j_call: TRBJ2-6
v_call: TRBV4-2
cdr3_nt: TGTGCCAGCAGCCAAGCGGGACAGGGGTCCGGGGCCAACGTCCTGACTTTC
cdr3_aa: CASSQAGQGSGANVLTF

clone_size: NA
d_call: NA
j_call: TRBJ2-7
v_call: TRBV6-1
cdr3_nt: TGTGCCAGCAGATACCAGGGGTACGAGCAGTACTTC
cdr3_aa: CASRYQGYEQYF

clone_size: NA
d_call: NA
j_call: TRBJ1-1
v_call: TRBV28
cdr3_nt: TGTGCCAGCGCGGGGACATTCATGAACACTGAAGCTTTCTTT
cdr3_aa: CASAGTFMNTEAFF

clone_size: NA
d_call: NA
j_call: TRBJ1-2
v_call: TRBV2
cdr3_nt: TGTGCCAGCAGTGAGGACCGCCCCAACTTAGATGGCTACACCTTC
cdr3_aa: CASSEDRPNLDGYTF

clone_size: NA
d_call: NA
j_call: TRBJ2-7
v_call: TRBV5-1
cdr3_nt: TGCGCCAGCAGCTTGTCGGGGGGCGTTCAGGCCGAGCAGTACTTC
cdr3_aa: CASSLSGGVQAEQYF

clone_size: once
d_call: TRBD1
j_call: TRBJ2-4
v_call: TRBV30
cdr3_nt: TGTGCCTGGAGCCCGGGGCAGGGGGTAGGGATCGTTCAGTACTTC
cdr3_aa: CAWSPGQGVGIVQYF

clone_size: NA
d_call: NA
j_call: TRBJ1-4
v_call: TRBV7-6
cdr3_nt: TGTGCCAGCAGCCCAGGAAGGGGTGAAAAACTGTTTTTT
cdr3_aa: CASSPGRGEKLFF

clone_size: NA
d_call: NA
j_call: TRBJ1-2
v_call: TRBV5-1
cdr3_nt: TGCGCCAGCAGCGAAGGGGTGGGTCCCTACACCTTC
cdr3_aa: CASSEGVGPYTF

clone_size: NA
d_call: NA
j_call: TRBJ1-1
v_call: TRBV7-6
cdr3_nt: TGTGCCAGCAGCAACCCCTTCGACACTAACACTGAAGCTTTCTTT
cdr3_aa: CASSNPFDTNTEAFF

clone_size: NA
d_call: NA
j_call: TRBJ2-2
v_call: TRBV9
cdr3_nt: TGTGCCAGCAGCGTAGCGGGGGCCGCCGGGGAGCTGTTTTTT
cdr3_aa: CASSVAGAAGELFF

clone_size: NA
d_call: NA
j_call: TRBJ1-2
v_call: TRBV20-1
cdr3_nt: TGCAGTGTGCTAGCCGGAGGCTACACCTTC
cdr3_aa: CSVLAGGYTF

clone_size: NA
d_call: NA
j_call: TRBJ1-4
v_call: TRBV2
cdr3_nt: TGTGCCAGCAGGAGGGGGGGTTTGGAAAAACTGTTTTTT
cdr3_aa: CASRRGGLEKLFF

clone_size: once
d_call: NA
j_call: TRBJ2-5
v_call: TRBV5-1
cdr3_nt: TGCGCCAGCAGCCACGGACGGGGAGGGGGAGAGACCCAGTACTTC
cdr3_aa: CASSHGRGGGETQYF

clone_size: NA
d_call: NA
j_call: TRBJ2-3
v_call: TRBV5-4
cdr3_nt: TGTGCCAGCAGCTCATTCACCCAGGGGCGCAGCACAGATACGCAGTATTTT
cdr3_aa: CASSSFTQGRSTDTQYF

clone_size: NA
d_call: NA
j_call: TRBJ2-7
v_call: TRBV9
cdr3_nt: TGTGCCAGCAGCGTAGCTTCCGGAGTAACCTACGAGCAGTACTTC
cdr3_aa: CASSVASGVTYEQYF

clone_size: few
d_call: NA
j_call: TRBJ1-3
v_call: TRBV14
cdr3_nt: TGTGCCAGCAGCCAAGATGGACGGGGCGGAAACACCATATATTTT
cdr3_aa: CASSQDGRGGNTIYF

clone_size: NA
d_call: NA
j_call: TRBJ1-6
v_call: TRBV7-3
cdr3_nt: TGTGCCAGCAGCCTAGGCAGGGACTCACCCCTCCACTTT
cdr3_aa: CASSLGRDSPLHF

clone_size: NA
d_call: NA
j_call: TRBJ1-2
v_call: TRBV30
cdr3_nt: TGTGCCTGGAGGCGGGACAAAAACTATGGCTACACCTTC
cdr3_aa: CAWRRDKNYGYTF

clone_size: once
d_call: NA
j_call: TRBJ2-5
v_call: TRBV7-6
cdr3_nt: TGTGCCAGCAGCTTAGCGTTCAGCTTGACGGTTGGGACCCAGTACTTC
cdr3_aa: CASSLAFSLTVGTQYF

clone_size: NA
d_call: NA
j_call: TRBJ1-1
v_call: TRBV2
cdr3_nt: TGTGCCAGCAGTGGGACCCTATTGGTCACTGAAGCTTTCTTT
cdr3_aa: CASSGTLLVTEAFF

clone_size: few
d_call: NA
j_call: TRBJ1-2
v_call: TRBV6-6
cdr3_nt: TGTGCCAGCAGTTACTCCTTGGTTCCCACTGGCTACACCTTC
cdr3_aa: CASSYSLVPTGYTF

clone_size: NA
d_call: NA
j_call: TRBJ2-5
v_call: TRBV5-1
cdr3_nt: TGCGCCAGCAGCTTGGGGGGGGGCGCGGAGACCCAGTACTTC
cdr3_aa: CASSLGGGAETQYF

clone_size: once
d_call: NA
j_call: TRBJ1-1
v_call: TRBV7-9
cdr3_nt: TGTGCCAGCAGCTTAGTCACTGAAGCTTTCTTT
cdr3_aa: CASSLVTEAFF

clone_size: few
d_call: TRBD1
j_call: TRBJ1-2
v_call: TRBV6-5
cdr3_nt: TGTGCCAGCACCTTACGGACAGGACTGATGGGAGGCTACACCTTC
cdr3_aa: CASTLRTGLMGGYTF

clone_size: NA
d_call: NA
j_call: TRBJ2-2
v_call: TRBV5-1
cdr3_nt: TGCGCCAGCAGCCTGACGAACACCGGGGAGCTGTTTTTT
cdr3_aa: CASSLTNTGELFF

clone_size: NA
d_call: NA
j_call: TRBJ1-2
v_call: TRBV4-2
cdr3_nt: TGTGCCAGCAGCCAAGAATCGGCAGGGGTTAACTATGGCTACACCTTC
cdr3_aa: CASSQESAGVNYGYTF

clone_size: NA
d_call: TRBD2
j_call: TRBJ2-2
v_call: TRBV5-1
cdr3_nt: TGCGCCAGCAGCTTGGCGCGGGGGGAGAACACCGGGGAGCTGTTTTTT
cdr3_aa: CASSLARGENTGELFF

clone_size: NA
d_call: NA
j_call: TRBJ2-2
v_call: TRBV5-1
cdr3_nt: TGCGCCAGCAGCTTCGGGGCCGGGGCGGGGGAGCTGTTTTTT
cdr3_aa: CASSFGAGAGELFF

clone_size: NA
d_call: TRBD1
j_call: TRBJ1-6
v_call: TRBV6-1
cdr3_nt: TGTGCCAGCAGTGAAGCAGGGGGCAATTCACCCCTCCACTTT
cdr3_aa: CASSEAGGNSPLHF

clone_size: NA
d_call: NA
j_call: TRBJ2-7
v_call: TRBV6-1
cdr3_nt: TGTGCCAGCACCGTGGGGCTTGGAGGATCCTACGAGCAGTACTTC
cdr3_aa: CASTVGLGGSYEQYF

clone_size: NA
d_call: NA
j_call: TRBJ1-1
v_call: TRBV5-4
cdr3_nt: TGTGCCAGCAGCTCCGGGGGGATGACGACTGAAGCTTTCTTT
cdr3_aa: CASSSGGMTTEAFF

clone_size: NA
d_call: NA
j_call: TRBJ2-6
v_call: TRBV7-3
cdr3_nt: TGTGCCAGCAGCTTAACTGGGGCCAACGTCCTGACTTTC
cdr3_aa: CASSLTGANVLTF

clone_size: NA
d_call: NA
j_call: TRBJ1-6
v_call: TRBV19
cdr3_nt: TGTGCCAGTAGTGCGACTTCTCCCTCCTATAATTCACCCCTCCACTTT
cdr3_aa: CASSATSPSYNSPLHF

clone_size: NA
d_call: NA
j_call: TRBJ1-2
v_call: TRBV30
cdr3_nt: TGTGCCTGGAGTCCCTCGTCGGATGGCTACACCTTC
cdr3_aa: CAWSPSSDGYTF

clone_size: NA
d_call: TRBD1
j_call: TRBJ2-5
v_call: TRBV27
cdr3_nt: TGTGCCAGCAGCTTTACAGGGGTCGCGGAGACCCAGTACTTC
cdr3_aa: CASSFTGVAETQYF

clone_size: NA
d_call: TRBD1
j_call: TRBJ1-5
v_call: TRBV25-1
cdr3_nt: TGTGCCAGCAGCTTGACAGGGGTAGGGGGCAATCAGCCCCAGCATTTT
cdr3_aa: CASSLTGVGGNQPQHF

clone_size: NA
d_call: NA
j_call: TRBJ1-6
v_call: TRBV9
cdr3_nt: TGTGCCAGCAGCTCGCAGCTCAACCCACCCCTCCACTTT
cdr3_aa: CASSSQLNPPLHF

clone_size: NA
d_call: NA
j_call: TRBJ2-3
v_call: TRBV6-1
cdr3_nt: TGTGCCAGCAGCCCCGGACAGAACACAGATACGCAGTATTTT
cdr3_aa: CASSPGQNTDTQYF

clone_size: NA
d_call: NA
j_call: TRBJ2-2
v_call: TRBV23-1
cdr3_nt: TGCGCCAGCACTCCCTCCCCGACAGACAATACCGGGGAGCTGTTTTTT
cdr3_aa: CASTPSPTDNTGELFF